These 21 T cell receptor beta chains were all obtained from the same sample, sequenced in a study of PD-1 blockade in mismatch repair-deficient tumors (dated by TCRdb to about 2017). The sample's time point label, in plain terms: peripheral blood 12 weeks after first pembrolizumab dose. Receptor libraries were prepared by the immunoSEQ multiplex PCR assay. This immuneACCESS table, as held by TCRdb, lists in-frame sequences with V and J called but not all clones. Of the missing ones, under half trace to an unresolved V gene in checked studies; the others have no known cause. For this sample there are roughly 25,000 clones; 83% appear just once. The ten biggest clones cover around 20% of the sample. The sequencing used peripheral blood, collected 12 weeks after starting pembrolizumab. The source of these receptors is an adult with mismatch repair-deficient cancer.

The chain joins TRBV7-9 to TRBJ2-1; 9 bases match TRBD1. After removal of 7 bases from V and 6 bases from J, the junction contained 13 bases not matched to a gene. Germline V gene lookup returns CDR1 SEHNR and CDR2 FQNEAQ (reference sequence). There are 16 residues in the CDR3. The CDR3 loop is CASIPGQGPFSNEQFF. Here the CDR3 DNA reads TGTGCCAGCATCCCGGGACAGGGACCCTTTAGCAATGAGCAGTTCTTC.

The chain uses TRBV5-1 and TRBJ1-1; a possible D gene is TRBD1 (5 bases). The germline V and J ends were trimmed by 4 bases and 3 bases, with 22 bases remaining between them. Germline V gene lookup returns CDR1 SGHRS and CDR2 YFSETQ. The CDR3 is 17 amino acids. This CDR3 is CASSLWDGYRSDTEAFF. CDR3 nucleotide sequence: TGCGCCAGCAGCCTATGGGACGGATACAGGTCGGACACTGAAGCTTTCTTT.

This rearrangement joins TRBV6-6 to TRBJ2-3; D is perhaps TRBD1 or TRBD2 (6 bases each). The CDR3 sequence is 15 residues long. CDR1 is MNHNY, CDR2 SVGAGI, per germline (reference sequence). Trimming cost V 5 bases and J 0 bases, with 12 bases left between them. The CDR3 is CASSDRRGSTDTQYF. The CDR3 nucleotides are TGTGCCAGCAGTGACAGGAGGGGGAGCACAGATACGCAGTATTTT.

The chain links TRBV14 to TRBJ1-1; D remains ambiguous. This CDR3 is 14 amino acids long. With 2 bases removed from V and 1 base from J, the gap between germline ends came to 8 bases. Germline values: CDR1 SGHDN, CDR2 FVKESK. CDR3 bases: TGTGCCAGCAGCCAACAGACCCGGAACACTGAAGCTTTCTTT. It yields the protein CASSQQTRNTEAFF. Complete variable domain (other parts from reference TRBV14 and TRBJ1-1): EAGVTQFPSHSVIEKGQTVTLRCDPISGHDNLYWYRRVMGKEIKFLLHFVKESKQDESGMPNNRFLAERTGGTYSTLKVQPAELEDSGVYFCASSQQTRNTEAFFGQGTRLTVV.

The V and J genes are TRBV19 and TRBJ2-1; D not resolved. V dropped 1 base and J dropped 8 bases, with 12 bases sitting between them. Germline CDR1 LNHDA, CDR2 SQIVND (reference sequence). This CDR3 comprises 14 residues. CDR3 amino acids: CASSIVGGSDEQFF. The CDR3, as DNA: TGTGCCAGTAGTATAGTAGGTGGAAGCGATGAGCAGTTCTTC. The variable domain in full, completed from reference TRBV19 and TRBJ2-1, reads DGGITQSPKYLFRKEGQNVTLSCEQNLNHDAMYWYRQDPGQGLRLIYYSQIVNDFQKGDIAEGYSVSREKKESFPLTVTSAQKNPTAFYLCASSIVGGSDEQFFGPGTRLTVL.

This chain uses TRBV7-9 with TRBJ2-7; D is undetermined. Trimming left V 6 bases short and J 0 bases short, with 9 bases between. Germline CDR1 reads SEHNR; CDR2 reads FQNEAQ (reference sequence). The CDR3 is 13 residues long. The DNA of the CDR3 is TGTGCCAGCAGTTCACTGAGCTCCTACGAGCAGTACTTC. As protein: CASSSLSSYEQYF.

V and J are TRBV18 and TRBJ2-1; TRBD2 agrees at 11 bases. CDR1 is KGHSH and CDR2 is LQKENI in the germline V gene. The CDR3 loop spans 16 amino acids. Unmatched junction bases numbered 5, after V lost 1 base and J lost 6 bases. Written as DNA, the CDR3 is TGTGCCAGCTCACCACTTAGAACTAGCGGGAGCAATGAGCAGTTCTTC. Translating it yields CASSPLRTSGSNEQFF. Full variable domain (rest looked up from reference TRBV18 and TRBJ2-1): NAGVMQNPRHLVRRRGQEARLRCSPMKGHSHVYWYRQLPEEGLKFMVYLQKENIIDESGMPKERFSAEFPKEGPSILRIQQVVRGDSAAYFCASSPLRTSGSNEQFFGPGTRLTVL.

This chain joins TRBV19 and TRBJ1-5; D gene unclear. The CDR3 is 16 amino acids. V lost 3 bases and J lost 4, with 16 bases in between. From germline, CDR1 is LNHDA and CDR2 SQIVND (reference sequence). The CDR3 nucleotides are TGTGCCAGTAGTATCCCCTGGGAGGGCCATAATCAGCCCCAGCATTTT. Encoded protein: CASSIPWEGHNQPQHF.

This clone has only a few counts. The chain couples TRBV7-9 to TRBJ2-2; 7 bases align to TRBD2. Unmatched junction bases numbered 0, after V lost 8 bases and J lost 6 bases. This CDR3 has 11 residues. Germline values: CDR1 SEHNR, CDR2 FQNEAQ (reference sequence). The CDR3 DNA reads as TGTGCCAGCGGGAGGGCCGGGGAGCTGTTTTTT. This codes for CASGRAGELFF.

The CDR3 loop reads CASSQFSTGEQYF. CDR3 DNA: TGCGCCAGCAGCCAATTCTCGACAGGGGAGCAGTACTTC. V and J are TRBV4-3 and TRBJ2-7, with 7 bases fitting TRBD1. Unmatched junction bases numbered 5, after V lost 2 bases and J lost 7 bases. CDR3 size: 13 residues. Germline V gene lookup returns CDR1 LGHNA and CDR2 YSLEER.

The V call is TRBV5-1, the J call TRBJ2-1, with 11 bases identical to TRBD2. This CDR3 comprises 15 residues. V lost 2 bases, J lost 7 bases, and 5 bases stayed unmatched. CDR1 is SGHRS, CDR2 YFSETQ, per germline. The CDR3 sequence is CASSFGTSGWNEQFF. CDR3 in DNA: TGCGCCAGCAGCTTTGGGACTAGCGGCTGGAATGAGCAGTTCTTC.

This chain links TRBV11-2 with TRBJ2-3; D possibly uses TRBD1 or TRBD2 (6 bases each). The CDR3 length is 16 residues. The V end was cut by 1 base, the J end by 5 bases, with 16 bases between. CDR1 and CDR2 (germline): SGHAT, FQNNGV. CDR3 in amino acids: CASSLVGGLQGDTQYF. CDR3 DNA sequence: TGTGCCAGCAGCTTAGTGGGGGGCCTCCAGGGAGATACGCAGTATTTT. Looking up the rest from reference TRBV11-2 and TRBJ2-3 gives the full variable domain: EAGVAQSPRYKIIEKRQSVAFWCNPISGHATLYWYQQILGQGPKLLIQFQNNGVVDDSQLPKDRFSAERLKGVDSTLKIQPAKLEDSAVYLCASSLVGGLQGDTQYFGPGTRLTVL.

This chain's CDR3 is CASSFITYETQYF. The CDR3 DNA is TGTGCCAGCAGCTTTATTACGTACGAGACCCAGTACTTC. The chain carries TRBV5-5 and TRBJ2-5; D gene ambiguous. The CDR3 loop spans 13 amino acids. Germline V gene lookup returns CDR1 SGHKS and CDR2 YYEKEE (reference sequence). V was clipped by 2 bases and J by 5 bases, with 10 bases between them.

The chain links TRBV5-1 to TRBJ2-7; D uncertain. CDR3 length equals 14 residues. V lost 0 bases and J 3 bases, leaving 10 bases between the germline ends. The germline V gene has CDR1 SGHRS and CDR2 YFSETQ. The CDR3 DNA follows: TGCGCCAGCAGCTTGGGTGGGAAGAGCTACGAGCAGTACTTC. This sequence encodes CASSLGGKSYEQYF.

The J gene is TRBJ2-1, the V gene TRBV7-2; the D gene is possibly TRBD1 (6 bases). Looked up from germline, CDR1 is SGHTA and CDR2 is FQGNSA. The CDR3 has 18 residues. V lost 5 bases and J 6 bases, leaving 26 bases between the germline ends. The CDR3 DNA sequence: TGTGCCAGCAGCATTAAATCGGGGAACGAGTGGGGGCGCAATGAGCAGTTCTTC. This translates into CASSIKSGNEWGRNEQFF.

V is TRBV5-8 and J is TRBJ2-7, with D unclear. Germline V gene data show CDR1 as SGHTS and CDR2 as YDEGEE. There are 14 residues in the CDR3. The V and J ends lost 1 base and 3 bases respectively, with 11 bases between them. In DNA form, the CDR3 reads TGTGCCAGCAGCTTGAATGAGGATTTCTACGAGCAGTACTTC. It codes for CASSLNEDFYEQYF.

This chain joins TRBV10-3 and TRBJ1-5; D may be TRBD1 (5 bases). This CDR3 is 12 amino acids long. Trimming took off 10 bases at V and 5 bases at J, with 12 bases between the two ends. The germline gives CDR1 ENHRY, CDR2 SYGVKD. CDR3 DNA: TGTGCCACCAGAAAAGGGGATCAGCCCCAGCATTTT. This sequence encodes CATRKGDQPQHF.

CDR3: CASSEARQKISRDTQYF. The CDR3 DNA reads TGTGCCAGCAGTGAAGCCCGCCAAAAGATTTCAAGAGATACGCAGTATTTT. The V gene is TRBV2, the J gene TRBJ2-3, with D uncertain. Germline CDR1 SNHLY, CDR2 FYNNEI. Trimming pared 0 bases from V and 5 bases from J, leaving 18 bases between. CDR3 length: 17 residues.

V is TRBV7-9 and J is TRBJ2-7; D gene ambiguous. Germline CDR1 reads SEHNR; CDR2 reads FQNEAQ (reference sequence). CDR3 length: 14 residues. V lost 2 bases and J 2 bases, leaving 10 bases between the germline ends. The CDR3, as DNA: TGTGCCAGCAGCTTATATGGAGCTACCTACGAGCAGTACTTC. This gives the protein CASSLYGATYEQYF. Variable domain in full (rest from reference TRBV7-9 and TRBJ2-7): DTGVSQNPRHKITKRGQNVTFRCDPISEHNRLYWYRQTLGQGPEFLTYFQNEAQLEKSRLLSDRFSAERPKGSFSTLEIQRTEQGDSAMYLCASSLYGATYEQYFGPGTRLTVT.

The chain uses TRBV7-2 and TRBJ2-5; D gene uncertain. CDR1 is SGHTA, CDR2 FQGNSA, per germline. Trimming took 1 base from V and 13 from J, leaving 13 bases between them. CDR3 size: 12 residues. CDR3 amino acids: CASSLVFALLYF. As DNA, the CDR3 is TGTGCCAGCAGCTTAGTATTCGCTCTTTTGTACTTC.

This chain joins TRBV28 and TRBJ1-1; D uncertain. The CDR3 totals 11 residues. The germline gives CDR1 MDHEN, CDR2 SYDVKM. Deletions cut 2 bases from V and 8 bases from J, with 6 bases between. CDR3 nucleotide sequence: TGTGCCAGCAGTTTAAGCACGGAAGCTTTCTTT. Translation gives CASSLSTEAFF.